This is a list of T cell receptor beta chains from one sample in a study of CD8+ T cells in alopecia areata. The assay was immunoSEQ multiplex PCR, and TCRdb's table has in-frame clones only and misses some. The sample holds 110,000 or so clones, 56% seen once. Sequenced material: CD4+ T cells sorted from blood, taken at week 24, from a patient treated with tofacitinib. The receptors stem from a human donor with alopecia areata. CDR3s include the opening cysteine and the closing phenylalanine or tryptophan. D genes are given only for firm matches. Size tells how often a clone was seen (once, few, many) or the class of an expanded clone, and some rows leave it out.

TRBV5-1,few,TRBJ2-3,.,CASSLDRAASTDTQYF,TGCGCCAGCAGCTTGGATCGGGCAGCTAGCACAGATACGCAGTATTTT
TRBV29-1,.,TRBJ1-2,TRBD1,CSVRQGEGGYTF,TGCAGCGTTCGTCAGGGGGAGGGTGGCTACACCTTC
TRBV30,once,TRBJ1-6,.,CAWKEPGNSPLHF,TGTGCCTGGAAAGAGCCGGGGAATTCACCCCTCCACTTT
TRBV6-5,.,TRBJ2-3,.,CASSPPESTQYF,TGTGCCAGCAGTCCCCCGGAAAGTACGCAGTATTTT
TRBV5-6,.,TRBJ2-6,.,CASSSSSGANVLTF,TGTGCCAGCAGCTCTTCTTCTGGGGCCAACGTCCTGACTTTC
TRBV5-6,.,TRBJ2-5,TRBD1,CASSYSGTGSETQYF,TGTGCCAGCAGCTACTCCGGGACAGGGAGTGAGACCCAGTACTTC
TRBV2,few,TRBJ1-5,.,CASSGQYQPQHF,TGTGCCAGCAGTGGACAGTATCAGCCCCAGCATTTT
TRBV4-3,few,TRBJ2-7,TRBD2,CASSQDRLRGLPYEQYF,TGCGCCAGCAGCCAAGATCGGTTGCGGGGGTTGCCCTACGAGCAGTACTTC
TRBV7-2,.,TRBJ2-2,TRBD2,CASSSGGGTGELFF,TGTGCCAGCAGCTCCGGGGGGGGCACCGGGGAGCTGTTTTTT
TRBV7-9,.,TRBJ2-5,TRBD1,CASSLRGQPEETQYF,TGTGCCAGCAGCTTAAGGGGACAGCCAGAAGAGACCCAGTACTTC
TRBV7-2,many,TRBJ1-5,.,CASSLGGGAGNQPQHF,TGTGCCAGCAGCCTCGGGGGAGGGGCGGGCAATCAGCCCCAGCATTTT
TRBV4-1,.,TRBJ2-6,.,CASSQDWGIWANVLTF,TGCGCCAGCAGCCAAGACTGGGGCATCTGGGCCAACGTCCTGACTTTC
TRBV29-1,.,TRBJ1-3,TRBD1,CSVRTGGIQGSGNTIYF,TGCAGCGTTCGGACAGGGGGCATCCAAGGATCTGGAAACACCATATATTTT
TRBV25-1,.,TRBJ2-5,TRBD1,CASRSTGGETQYF,TGTGCCAGCAGAAGCACAGGGGGGGAGACCCAGTACTTC
TRBV18,.,TRBJ1-1,.,CASSQRGESTEAFF,TGTGCCAGCTCACAACGGGGAGAGAGCACTGAAGCTTTCTTT
TRBV30,.,TRBJ2-3,TRBD2,CAWSVSGGAVQNTQYF,TGTGCCTGGAGTGTCTCCGGGGGGGCTGTTCAAAATACGCAGTATTTT
TRBV9,.,TRBJ2-2,.,CASRSAGELFF,TGTGCCAGCAGATCGGCCGGGGAGCTGTTTTTT
TRBV29-1,few,TRBJ2-3,TRBD1,CSGRDSNTDTQYF,TGCAGCGGACGGGACAGCAACACAGATACGCAGTATTTT
TRBV10-3,.,TRBJ1-2,.,CAISEEPNYGYTF,TGTGCCATCAGTGAAGAACCCAACTATGGCTACACCTTC
TRBV27,.,TRBJ2-5,.,CASSSSGPRETQYF,TGTGCCAGCAGTTCAAGCGGGCCCCGGGAGACCCAGTACTTC
TRBV29-1,few,TRBJ1-2,TRBD1,CSVQNPGQGDYGYTF,TGCAGCGTCCAAAACCCAGGACAGGGAGACTATGGCTACACCTTC
TRBV5-1,few,TRBJ2-2,.,CASSQRQSTGELFF,TGCGCCAGCAGCCAAAGACAGTCCACCGGGGAGCTGTTTTTT
TRBV29-1,once,TRBJ2-3,.,CSVENSFSTDTQYF,TGCAGCGTTGAAAATAGTTTCAGCACAGATACGCAGTATTTT
TRBV7-9,.,TRBJ2-7,.,CASSLPGPGLGQYF,TGTGCCAGCAGCTTACCCGGACCCGGTTTGGGGCAGTACTTC
TRBV29-1,.,TRBJ2-3,.,CSVDPQGLYSDTQYF,TGCAGCGTTGACCCCCAGGGTCTCTACTCAGATACGCAGTATTTT
TRBV7-2,few,TRBJ2-7,TRBD1,CASSLVGGDYEQYF,TGTGCCAGCAGCTTAGTAGGGGGCGATTACGAGCAGTACTTC
TRBV5-6,.,TRBJ2-2,.,CASSAESTGELFF,TGTGCCAGCAGCGCGGAAAGCACCGGGGAGCTGTTTTTT
TRBV29-1,.,TRBJ1-3,TRBD1,CSVVTGERGNTIYF,TGCAGCGTGGTCACAGGGGAACGTGGAAACACCATATATTTT
TRBV4-2,.,TRBJ1-3,TRBD1,CASSGGQFGNTIYF,TGTGCCAGCTCCGGGGGACAGTTTGGAAACACCATATATTTT
TRBV7-2,once,TRBJ1-2,.,CASSPSGTRGYTF,TGTGCCAGCAGCCCCTCCGGCACGAGGGGCTACACCTTC
TRBV30,few,TRBJ2-7,TRBD1,CAWRTGTGATEQYF,TGTGCCTGGAGAACCGGGACAGGGGCAACCGAGCAGTACTTC
TRBV6-1,.,TRBJ2-5,.,CASSEVGSRETQYF,TGTGCCAGCAGTGAAGTTGGTAGTCGGGAGACCCAGTACTTC
TRBV7-6,once,TRBJ2-3,TRBD2,CASSLGTSGADTQYF,TGTGCCAGCAGCTTAGGGACTAGTGGCGCAGATACGCAGTATTTT
TRBV14,few,TRBJ1-2,.,CASSQQGGYTF,TGTGCCAGCAGCCAACAAGGTGGCTACACCTTC
TRBV5-6,.,TRBJ2-3,.,CASSSIQGSRVQYF,TGTGCCAGCAGCTCAATACAGGGCTCGAGGGTGCAGTATTTT
TRBV9,few,TRBJ1-1,.,CASSRGTGNTEAFF,TGTGCCAGCAGCAGAGGGACCGGGAACACTGAAGCTTTCTTT
TRBV15,.,TRBJ1-5,.,CATSSRAGPISNQPQHF,TGTGCCACCAGCAGTCGGGCGGGTCCGATTAGCAATCAGCCCCAGCATTTT
TRBV10-3,.,TRBJ2-7,.,CAISVGPRTSYEQYF,TGTGCCATCAGTGTAGGGCCCCGAACCTCATACGAGCAGTACTTC
TRBV18,.,TRBJ2-7,.,CASSRTDSYEQYF,TGTGCCAGCTCCCGGACAGACTCCTACGAGCAGTACTTC
TRBV30,.,TRBJ1-2,.,CAWRMTGFYGYTF,TGTGCCTGGAGGATGACGGGGTTCTATGGCTACACCTTC
TRBV7-9,.,TRBJ1-1,.,CASSFGQMNTEAFF,TGTGCCAGCAGCTTCGGACAGATGAACACTGAAGCTTTCTTT